This T cell receptor beta chain was recovered during a study of early T cells in non-severe SARS-CoV-2 infection (dated by TCRdb to the early 2020s). Looking at the study overall: Bulk RNA from unsorted whole blood was used for TCR sequencing, so alpha and beta chains could not be paired. Broad study findings and their caveats: Matching against VDJdb was skewed toward anti-spike CD8 responses, likely underestimated virus-specific expansions, and missed private and CD4 specificities.

This clonotype has more than one count but fewer than ten. The target of this receptor is not known. Base qualities are missing; no much larger clone stands one base away. The library was built by means of 5' RACE. The run used a NextSeq 500. The TCR library protocol attached unique molecular identifiers to individual cDNA molecules to correct for sequencing error and PCR bias. Both TCR alpha and beta chains were sequenced, and tight co-correlation was observed between alpha and beta sequence abundances in each sample. The paper's data handling went like this. Decombinator V4 was used to annotate TCR sequences for V gene, J gene and CDR3. Expanded TCRs were defined as changing significantly between any two time points under a Poisson model with p below 0.0001. Abundances of TCRs were expressed as counts per million after normalisation to the total number of TCRs sequenced in each sample. MAIT TCRs were defined by TRAV1-2 paired with TRAJ12, TRAJ20 or TRAJ33, and iNKT TCRs by TRAV10 paired with TRAJ18. VDJdb, accessed on 1 November 2021, was searched for TCRs annotated for CMV, EBV and SARS-CoV-2, and TCRs annotated for more than one antigen were excluded. Through fastp at Q25 and MiXCR, TCRdb rebuilt clones from the public reads, retaining in-frame beta chains. Rows with a matching CDR3 protein are joined into one entry that keeps the most common DNA and genes. The V and J calls come from TCRdb's annotation, not from the publication. This sample lists tens of thousands of distinct CDR3 sequences; roughly 12% were detected once. Of the sample, more than 3.5% falls within the top ten clones.

This was a case-control study nested in a cohort of healthcare workers in London, UK, who had nasopharyngeal swab PCR tests and blood samples taken every week. Healthcare workers were recruited between 23 and 31 March 2020, during the week of the UK lockdown, and were followed weekly for up to roughly 15 weeks. CDR1 and CDR2 are drawn from the germline V gene: SGHTA, FQGTGA. Its CDR3 holds 16 amino acids, cysteine through phenylalanine. Solely the CDR3 DNA is kept, with 48 bases framed from the first base. The germline ends are 16 bases apart after V is trimmed by 5 bases and J by 2 bases. The rearranged chain carries TRBV7-3 and TRBJ1-5; no D gene can be assigned with confidence. Material: whole blood. The TCR comes from an adult who was a healthcare worker with PCR-confirmed SARS-CoV-2 infection or an uninfected control (not recorded which). Here is the DNA: TGTGCCAGCAGCCCCCCGGGCGGACTGGGCAATCAGCCCCAGCATTTT. It translates as CASSPPGGLGNQPQHF. Where the CDR3 stops, the reference TRBV7-3 and TRBJ1-5 genes take over; the full variable domain is GAGVSQTPSNKVTEKGKYVELRCDPISGHTALYWYRQSLGQGPEFLIYFQGTGAADDSGLPNDRFFAVRPEGSVSTLKIQRTERGDSAVYLCASSPPGGLGNQPQHFGDGTRLSIL.